This TCR beta chain was documented in a study of T cell repertoires in cytomegalovirus infection. General study results and limits: CMV-specific TCR beta clonotypes restricted by HLA-C were the ones dominating the ex vivo response.

A note on this clonotype: Its antigen is as yet unknown.

TCRdb reprocessed the reads via MiXCR and lists one record per CDR3 protein. This repertoire shows 570,000 or so distinct CDR3 sequences, under 45% found once; its top ten account for about 46%. V lost 7 bases and J lost 2; bases outside the gene matches: 14. This CDR3 has 17 residues. Germline V gene lookup returns CDR1 SGHTA and CDR2 FQGNSA. This chain connects TRBV7-2 to TRBJ2-3; TRBD2 matches at 8 bases. This sequence originates from a human donor in good health (CMV status not recorded). Some clones in this sample may be carry-over from other donors' samples. The sequenced sample was cultured PBMCs, obtained from culture after CMV antigen stimulation. The CDR3 coding sequence is TGTGCCAGCACCATTTCAGGATGGCGGGGGGTCACAGATACGCAGTATTTT. Amino acid sequence: CASTISGWRGVTDTQYF.